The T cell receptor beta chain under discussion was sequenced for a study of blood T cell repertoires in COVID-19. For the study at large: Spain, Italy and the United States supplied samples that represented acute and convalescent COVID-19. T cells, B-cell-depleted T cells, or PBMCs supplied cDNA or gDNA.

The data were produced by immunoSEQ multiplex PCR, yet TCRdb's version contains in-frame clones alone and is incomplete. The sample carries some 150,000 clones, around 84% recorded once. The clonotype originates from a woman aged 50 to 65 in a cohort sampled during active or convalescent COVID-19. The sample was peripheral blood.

The CDR3 DNA is TGTGCCAGCAGCCGACAGGGGGAAGACTATGGCTACACCTTC. Protein product: CASSRQGEDYGYTF. The chain uses TRBV3-1 (or the pseudogene TRBV3-2) and TRBJ1-2; 9 nucleotides agree with TRBD1. The CDR3 runs to 14 residues. With V trimmed by 4 bases and J by 3 bases, 3 bases remained unmatched. Germline CDR1 LGHDT, CDR2 YNNKEL (reference sequence).